The rows below give T cell receptor delta chains drawn from one sample of a study of Vδ1+ human thymocytes. TCRdb used CATT to re-call clones from the multiplex PCR reads. The table shows some 73,000 delta-chain clones, with roughly a third occurring only once. Source material: Vdelta1+ gamma-delta thymocytes from the thymus. The origin of the receptors is a boy under two years old who had congenital heart surgery. CDR3s include the opening cysteine and the closing phenylalanine or tryptophan. The D gene is left open where the match is weak. Clone size is shown for a subset of rows, as once, few, many or a class of expanded clone.

clone size: few
V gene: TRDV2
J gene: TRDJ1
D gene: TRDD3
CDR3 DNA: TGTGCCTGTGACACCGGACCACTGGGGAAAATCCATAAACCCATCTTT
CDR3 protein: CACDTGPLGKIHKPIF

clone size: -
V gene: TRDV1
J gene: TRDJ1
D gene: -
CDR3 DNA: TGTGCTCTTGGGGAACGACGGGCCAACACCGATAAACTCATCTTT
CDR3 protein: CALGERRANTDKLIF

clone size: -
V gene: TRDV1
J gene: TRDJ1
D gene: TRDD3
CDR3 DNA: TGTGCTCTTGAGTCCGGTCCTACTAATGTACTGGGGGATACGCGAGACGAGGTTAAACTCATCTTT
CDR3 protein: CALESGPTNVLGDTRDEVKLIF

clone size: -
V gene: TRDV1
J gene: TRDJ1
D gene: -
CDR3 DNA: TGTGCTCTTGGGGAAAAACCTGGTTGGGGACACCTTATTTACACCGATAAACTCATCTTT
CDR3 protein: CALGEKPGWGHLIYTDKLIF

clone size: -
V gene: TRDV2
J gene: TRDJ1
D gene: -
CDR3 DNA: TGTGCCTGTGCCACCGCATTGGCTGGCCCACATCCGTACACCGATAAACTCATCTTT
CDR3 protein: CACATALAGPHPYTDKLIF

clone size: -
V gene: TRDV1
J gene: TRDJ1
D gene: TRDD3
CDR3 DNA: TGTGCTCTTGTACCTACGATCTATGGGGGACCCCGTTTCGATAAACTCATCTTT
CDR3 protein: CALVPTIYGGPRFDKLIF

clone size: once
V gene: TRDV1
J gene: TRDJ1
D gene: TRDD3
CDR3 DNA: TGTGCTCTTGGGGAACTCGGGTTACCCTATTTCGGGGGATCACGGTACACCGATAAACTCATCTTT
CDR3 protein: CALGELGLPYFGGSRYTDKLIF

clone size: -
V gene: TRDV2
J gene: TRDJ3
D gene: TRDD3
CDR3 DNA: TGTGCCTGTGACACCGGATGCTGGGGGATACGTACCTCTGGATCCTGGGACACCCGACAGATGTTTTTC
CDR3 protein: CACDTGCWGIRTSGSWDTRQMFF

clone size: -
V gene: TRDV1
J gene: TRDJ1
D gene: TRDD3
CDR3 DNA: TGTGCTCTTGGGGAACCTCTAGGGGATACGCCCGATAAACTCATCTTT
CDR3 protein: CALGEPLGDTPDKLIF

clone size: -
V gene: TRDV1
J gene: TRDJ1
D gene: TRDD3
CDR3 DNA: TGTGCTCTTGGGGAACTGTCCTACGCGGAGTTATTACTGGGGGATAACACCGATAAACTCATCTTT
CDR3 protein: CALGELSYAELLLGDNTDKLIF

clone size: few
V gene: TRDV1
J gene: TRDJ1
D gene: TRDD2
CDR3 DNA: TGTGCTCTTGGGGACCCCGGCCTTCCTACTGGGAGCACCGATAAACTCATCTTT
CDR3 protein: CALGDPGLPTGSTDKLIF

clone size: -
V gene: TRDV1
J gene: TRDJ1
D gene: TRDD3
CDR3 DNA: TGTGCTCTTGGCCATCCTAGGGGTTCCGCCCGACTACTGGGGGAACCGATGTACACCGATAAACTCATCTTT
CDR3 protein: CALGHPRGSARLLGEPMYTDKLIF

clone size: few
V gene: TRDV1
J gene: TRDJ1
D gene: TRDD3
CDR3 DNA: TGTGCTCTTGGGGAACCCCCAGGGGGGTTTAGTACTGGGGGATGTCTCACCGATAAACTCATCTTT
CDR3 protein: CALGEPPGGFSTGGCLTDKLIF

clone size: -
V gene: TRDV1
J gene: TRDJ1
D gene: TRDD2
CDR3 DNA: TGTGCTCTTGGGGAACTAGATCCTTCCTACGGCGTACCGTCCAAACTCATCTTT
CDR3 protein: CALGELDPSYGVPSKLIF

clone size: -
V gene: TRDV1
J gene: TRDJ1
D gene: -
CDR3 DNA: TGTGCTCTTGGGCCGGTAACCACGTACACCGATAAACTCATCTTT
CDR3 protein: CALGPVTTYTDKLIF

clone size: -
V gene: TRDV1
J gene: TRDJ1
D gene: TRDD3
CDR3 DNA: TGTGCTCTTGGGGAACTAGGTCTAACAATTGGGGGATACGATTACACCGATAAACTCATCTTT
CDR3 protein: CALGELGLTIGGYDYTDKLIF

clone size: -
V gene: TRDV1
J gene: TRDJ1
D gene: TRDD3
CDR3 DNA: TGTGCTCTTGGGGACGACCCACTACGGGGGTACTGGGGGAGGACTTACACCGATAAACTCATCTTT
CDR3 protein: CALGDDPLRGYWGRTYTDKLIF

clone size: -
V gene: TRDV1
J gene: TRDJ1
D gene: -
CDR3 DNA: TGTGCTCTTGGGGAACCCGGCCTTCCCAGGTTCACCGATAAACTCATCTTT
CDR3 protein: CALGEPGLPRFTDKLIF

clone size: -
V gene: TRDV1
J gene: TRDJ1
D gene: -
CDR3 DNA: TGTGCTCTTGGGAACCCGCGGTTCCCCCGCACCGATAAACTCATCTTT
CDR3 protein: CALGNPRFPRTDKLIF

clone size: -
V gene: TRDV1
J gene: TRDJ1
D gene: TRDD3
CDR3 DNA: TGTGCTCTTGGGGGGGCCTCCTACGGGGGATACGCAATGATTAAACTCATCTTT
CDR3 protein: CALGGASYGGYAMIKLIF

clone size: -
V gene: TRDV1
J gene: TRDJ1
D gene: -
CDR3 DNA: TGTGCTCTTGGGGAACTGTCTTTTCAACTGGTTGTGCTTTACACCGATAAACTCATCTTT
CDR3 protein: CALGELSFQLVVLYTDKLIF

clone size: -
V gene: TRDV1
J gene: TRDJ1
D gene: -
CDR3 DNA: TGTGCTCTTGGGGAATGGCCCTACGACTCCGATAAACTCATCTTT
CDR3 protein: CALGEWPYDSDKLIF

clone size: -
V gene: TRDV1
J gene: TRDJ1
D gene: -
CDR3 DNA: TGTGCTTACGGAAGGACGGGTGGCGATAAACTCATCTTT
CDR3 protein: CAYGRTGGDKLIF

clone size: few
V gene: TRDV2
J gene: TRDJ1
D gene: -
CDR3 DNA: TGTGCCTGTGACACCAGCCCTCTGATTCCTACCTCTGGGGACTACGATAAACTCATCTTT
CDR3 protein: CACDTSPLIPTSGDYDKLIF

clone size: -
V gene: TRDV2
J gene: TRDJ1
D gene: TRDD3
CDR3 DNA: TGTGCCTGTGAAAAGGGGACTGGGGCCTCCGGGAGGTGCGATAAACTCATCTTT
CDR3 protein: CACEKGTGASGRCDKLIF

clone size: few
V gene: TRDV1
J gene: TRDJ1
D gene: TRDD3
CDR3 DNA: TGTGCTCTTGGGGAACTAATAGGGACTGGGGGATACAGCAGCGATAAACTCATCTTT
CDR3 protein: CALGELIGTGGYSSDKLIF

clone size: -
V gene: TRDV1
J gene: TRDJ1
D gene: TRDD3
CDR3 DNA: TGTGCTCTTGGGGAACGGCTACTGGGGGAGCTCACCGATAAACTCATCTTT
CDR3 protein: CALGERLLGELTDKLIF

clone size: few
V gene: TRDV1
J gene: TRDJ1
D gene: -
CDR3 DNA: TGTGCTCTTGGGGACCCCCCCCTTGCTGGGTACACCGATAAACTCATCTTT
CDR3 protein: CALGDPPLAGYTDKLIF

clone size: -
V gene: TRDV1
J gene: TRDJ1
D gene: TRDD3
CDR3 DNA: TGTGCTCTTGGGGGTAGCCCCTACAGGGTTGAGTACTGGGGGCCACGGGTCGCGCGACTTAAGTACACCGATAAACTCATCTTT
CDR3 protein: CALGGSPYRVEYWGPRVARLKYTDKLIF

clone size: -
V gene: TRDV1
J gene: TRDJ1
D gene: -
CDR3 DNA: TGTGCTCTTGGGGGAATTCCTACTCTAAGACTGGGCTGCGCCGATAAACTCATCTTT
CDR3 protein: CALGGIPTLRLGCADKLIF

clone size: -
V gene: TRDV1
J gene: TRDJ1
D gene: -
CDR3 DNA: TGTGCTCTTGGGGAACTAGCTTACGCCGATAAACTCATCTTT
CDR3 protein: CALGELAYADKLIF

clone size: -
V gene: TRDV2
J gene: TRDJ1
D gene: TRDD3
CDR3 DNA: TGTTCCTGTTACACCCCTCATATGGGGGATACGCGAGGCACCGATAAACTCATCTTT
CDR3 protein: CSCYTPHMGDTRGTDKLIF

clone size: few
V gene: TRDV1
J gene: TRDJ1
D gene: TRDD2
CDR3 DNA: TGTGCTCTTGGGGAATGTTTCCTACTCAGATTCACCGATAAACTCATCTTT
CDR3 protein: CALGECFLLRFTDKLIF

clone size: few
V gene: TRDV1
J gene: TRDJ1
D gene: TRDD3
CDR3 DNA: TGTGCTCTTGGGGAACGGTCGTATGGAACGGTCACAGAATTTCCGCCCTCGGGTGGGGGATACGCGTACACCGATAAACTCATCTTT
CDR3 protein: CALGERSYGTVTEFPPSGGGYAYTDKLIF

clone size: -
V gene: TRDV1
J gene: TRDJ1
D gene: TRDD3
CDR3 DNA: TGTGCTCTTGGGGAACAAAGGTTCTTCGGGGGATACGGGGCGTACACCGATAAACTCATCTTT
CDR3 protein: CALGEQRFFGGYGAYTDKLIF

clone size: -
V gene: TRDV2
J gene: TRDJ1
D gene: -
CDR3 DNA: TGTGCCACTTTTCCTATAGAAGGGGGATCCACCGATAAACTCATCTTT
CDR3 protein: CATFPIEGGSTDKLIF

clone size: -
V gene: TRDV1
J gene: TRDJ1
D gene: TRDD3
CDR3 DNA: TGTGCTCTTGGGGACGTAGCTATTCGGGGATACGCGGACGGCGATAAACTCATCTTT
CDR3 protein: CALGDVAIRGYADGDKLIF

clone size: few
V gene: TRDV1
J gene: TRDJ1
D gene: TRDD3
CDR3 DNA: TGTGCTCTTGGCCCACTCAAGGGGGGATTGTACACCGATAAACTCATCTTT
CDR3 protein: CALGPLKGGLYTDKLIF

clone size: few
V gene: TRDV1
J gene: TRDJ1
D gene: TRDD3
CDR3 DNA: TGTGCTCTTGGGGATTGTCGGGGTCCGGGGGATACCGGGGAACTCATCTTT
CDR3 protein: CALGDCRGPGDTGELIF

clone size: -
V gene: TRDV1
J gene: TRDJ1
D gene: -
CDR3 DNA: TGTGCTCCCCCCGGGGGGTGGAATAAACTCATCTTT
CDR3 protein: CAPPGGWNKLIF

clone size: -
V gene: TRDV1
J gene: TRDJ1
D gene: -
CDR3 DNA: TGTGCTCTTGGTGAAAGTTTCCTACGCCTCGGGATACCTAGGGGAAGACTCATCTTT
CDR3 protein: CALGESFLRLGIPRGRLIF

clone size: few
V gene: TRDV1
J gene: TRDJ1
D gene: TRDD3
CDR3 DNA: TGTGCTCTTGGGGACTCTACCTTAATCCTACGTCCATCCAGCTCGTACTGGGGGACCGATAAACTCATCTTT
CDR3 protein: CALGDSTLILRPSSSYWGTDKLIF

clone size: few
V gene: TRDV1
J gene: TRDJ1
D gene: -
CDR3 DNA: TGTGCTCTTGGGGGCCTAGCCCCCTTTTCCCCTTGGTACTTAACCGATAAACTCATCTTT
CDR3 protein: CALGGLAPFSPWYLTDKLIF

clone size: -
V gene: TRDV1
J gene: TRDJ1
D gene: -
CDR3 DNA: TGTGCTCTTGGGGAACTCAAGGCGGCCCCCGGTGCCACCGATAAACTCATCTTT
CDR3 protein: CALGELKAAPGATDKLIF

clone size: few
V gene: TRDV2
J gene: TRDJ1
D gene: TRDD3
CDR3 DNA: TGTGCCTGGGCCCCTATCTTACGACCCCTTGTACTGGGGGATACACACACCGATAAACTCATCTTT
CDR3 protein: CAWAPILRPLVLGDTHTDKLIF

clone size: few
V gene: TRDV1
J gene: TRDJ1
D gene: TRDD3
CDR3 DNA: TGTGCTCTTGGGGAAGAATTTCCTACTACTGGGGGATACACCGATAAACTCATCTTT
CDR3 protein: CALGEEFPTTGGYTDKLIF

clone size: few
V gene: TRDV1
J gene: TRDJ1
D gene: -
CDR3 DNA: TGTGCTCTTGGGGAAGGTAGATGCGACTCCCGGGGCGCTCTGAAGTACACCGATAAACTCATCTTT
CDR3 protein: CALGEGRCDSRGALKYTDKLIF

clone size: -
V gene: TRDV1
J gene: TRDJ1
D gene: TRDD3
CDR3 DNA: TGTGCTCTTGGGGAACGGGGGTTTTCTTCTCGGGGGATACTAGGGCTACGGTACACCGATAAACTCATCTTT
CDR3 protein: CALGERGFSSRGILGLRYTDKLIF

clone size: -
V gene: TRDV1
J gene: TRDJ1
D gene: TRDD3
CDR3 DNA: TGTGCTCTTTGTCCCCTGGGGGATTGGCACGATAAACTCATCTTT
CDR3 protein: CALCPLGDWHDKLIF

clone size: -
V gene: TRDV1
J gene: TRDJ1
D gene: TRDD2
CDR3 DNA: TGTGCTCTTGGGGAAGTCCTTCCTACTGGGGTGTACTGGGGACCTCCCCACACCGATAAACTCATCTTT
CDR3 protein: CALGEVLPTGVYWGPPHTDKLIF

clone size: few
V gene: TRDV1
J gene: TRDJ1
D gene: -
CDR3 DNA: TGTGCTCTCGGGGAACCTCCCTGTTCCCTTCACTGTGGGAGAGGGATCATCTTT
CDR3 protein: CALGEPPCSLHCGRGIIF

clone size: -
V gene: TRDV1
J gene: TRDJ1
D gene: TRDD2
CDR3 DNA: TGTGCTCTTGGGGAACTCTGGCCTTCCTACCCCCATGGACAGAAACTCATCTTT
CDR3 protein: CALGELWPSYPHGQKLIF

clone size: -
V gene: TRDV1
J gene: TRDJ1
D gene: TRDD3
CDR3 DNA: TGTGCTCTTGGGGAACTCATGGGGGAGACTTCGTACACCGATAAACTCATCTTT
CDR3 protein: CALGELMGETSYTDKLIF

clone size: -
V gene: TRDV1
J gene: TRDJ2
D gene: -
CDR3 DNA: TGTGCTCTTGGGGAAGGAACCCGACGAGCTTTGACAGCACAACTCTTCTTT
CDR3 protein: CALGEGTRRALTAQLFF

clone size: few
V gene: TRDV3
J gene: TRDJ1
D gene: TRDD3
CDR3 DNA: TGTGCCTTTGATTTACTTCCGGACTGGGGGATCCTAGGGGCCGATAAACTCATCTTT
CDR3 protein: CAFDLLPDWGILGADKLIF

clone size: few
V gene: TRDV1
J gene: TRDJ1
D gene: -
CDR3 DNA: TGTGCTCTTGGGGACCTGGGCCTTCCTCGGTACTGGGGATTCCGAACGGATAAACTCATCTTT
CDR3 protein: CALGDLGLPRYWGFRTDKLIF

clone size: few
V gene: TRDV1
J gene: TRDJ1
D gene: -
CDR3 DNA: TGTGCTCTTGTAGAGGGTACCCTCCCTTCACTTCACATGTACACCGATAAACTCATCTTT
CDR3 protein: CALVEGTLPSLHMYTDKLIF

clone size: -
V gene: TRDV1
J gene: TRDJ1
D gene: -
CDR3 DNA: TGTGCTCTTGGGGAAAGGCGCACGTGGGGCACCGATAAACTCATCTTT
CDR3 protein: CALGERRTWGTDKLIF